This T cell receptor (beta chain) was identified during a study of radiotherapy plus CTLA-4 blockade in lung cancer. Overall study: Objective responses were seen in around 18% of patients, disease control in around 30%.

Ipilimumab-mediated CTLA-4 blockade plus focal radiation was given to patients having chemo-refractory metastatic non-small-cell lung cancer. Produced via immunoSEQ multiplex PCR; TCRdb's table is partial and in-frame only. The table shows just over 35,000 clones, with approximately 85% occurring only once. Germline CDR1 ENHRY, CDR2 SYGVKD. The ends lost 6 bases at V and 8 bases at J; junction bases unmatched: 8. CDR3 length: 14 amino acids. This clone was counted only a few times. The chain recombines TRBV10-3 with TRBJ2-2, with TRBD1 identical over 8 bases. Sample: peripheral blood, taken from a patient treated with radiotherapy plus ipilimumab. The TCR originated in a human donor with non-small cell lung cancer who had stable disease on radiotherapy plus ipilimumab. CDR3 sequence (DNA): TGTGCCATCAGCGGACAGGGATCCGCGGGGGAGCTGTTTTTT. Translation: CAISGQGSAGELFF.